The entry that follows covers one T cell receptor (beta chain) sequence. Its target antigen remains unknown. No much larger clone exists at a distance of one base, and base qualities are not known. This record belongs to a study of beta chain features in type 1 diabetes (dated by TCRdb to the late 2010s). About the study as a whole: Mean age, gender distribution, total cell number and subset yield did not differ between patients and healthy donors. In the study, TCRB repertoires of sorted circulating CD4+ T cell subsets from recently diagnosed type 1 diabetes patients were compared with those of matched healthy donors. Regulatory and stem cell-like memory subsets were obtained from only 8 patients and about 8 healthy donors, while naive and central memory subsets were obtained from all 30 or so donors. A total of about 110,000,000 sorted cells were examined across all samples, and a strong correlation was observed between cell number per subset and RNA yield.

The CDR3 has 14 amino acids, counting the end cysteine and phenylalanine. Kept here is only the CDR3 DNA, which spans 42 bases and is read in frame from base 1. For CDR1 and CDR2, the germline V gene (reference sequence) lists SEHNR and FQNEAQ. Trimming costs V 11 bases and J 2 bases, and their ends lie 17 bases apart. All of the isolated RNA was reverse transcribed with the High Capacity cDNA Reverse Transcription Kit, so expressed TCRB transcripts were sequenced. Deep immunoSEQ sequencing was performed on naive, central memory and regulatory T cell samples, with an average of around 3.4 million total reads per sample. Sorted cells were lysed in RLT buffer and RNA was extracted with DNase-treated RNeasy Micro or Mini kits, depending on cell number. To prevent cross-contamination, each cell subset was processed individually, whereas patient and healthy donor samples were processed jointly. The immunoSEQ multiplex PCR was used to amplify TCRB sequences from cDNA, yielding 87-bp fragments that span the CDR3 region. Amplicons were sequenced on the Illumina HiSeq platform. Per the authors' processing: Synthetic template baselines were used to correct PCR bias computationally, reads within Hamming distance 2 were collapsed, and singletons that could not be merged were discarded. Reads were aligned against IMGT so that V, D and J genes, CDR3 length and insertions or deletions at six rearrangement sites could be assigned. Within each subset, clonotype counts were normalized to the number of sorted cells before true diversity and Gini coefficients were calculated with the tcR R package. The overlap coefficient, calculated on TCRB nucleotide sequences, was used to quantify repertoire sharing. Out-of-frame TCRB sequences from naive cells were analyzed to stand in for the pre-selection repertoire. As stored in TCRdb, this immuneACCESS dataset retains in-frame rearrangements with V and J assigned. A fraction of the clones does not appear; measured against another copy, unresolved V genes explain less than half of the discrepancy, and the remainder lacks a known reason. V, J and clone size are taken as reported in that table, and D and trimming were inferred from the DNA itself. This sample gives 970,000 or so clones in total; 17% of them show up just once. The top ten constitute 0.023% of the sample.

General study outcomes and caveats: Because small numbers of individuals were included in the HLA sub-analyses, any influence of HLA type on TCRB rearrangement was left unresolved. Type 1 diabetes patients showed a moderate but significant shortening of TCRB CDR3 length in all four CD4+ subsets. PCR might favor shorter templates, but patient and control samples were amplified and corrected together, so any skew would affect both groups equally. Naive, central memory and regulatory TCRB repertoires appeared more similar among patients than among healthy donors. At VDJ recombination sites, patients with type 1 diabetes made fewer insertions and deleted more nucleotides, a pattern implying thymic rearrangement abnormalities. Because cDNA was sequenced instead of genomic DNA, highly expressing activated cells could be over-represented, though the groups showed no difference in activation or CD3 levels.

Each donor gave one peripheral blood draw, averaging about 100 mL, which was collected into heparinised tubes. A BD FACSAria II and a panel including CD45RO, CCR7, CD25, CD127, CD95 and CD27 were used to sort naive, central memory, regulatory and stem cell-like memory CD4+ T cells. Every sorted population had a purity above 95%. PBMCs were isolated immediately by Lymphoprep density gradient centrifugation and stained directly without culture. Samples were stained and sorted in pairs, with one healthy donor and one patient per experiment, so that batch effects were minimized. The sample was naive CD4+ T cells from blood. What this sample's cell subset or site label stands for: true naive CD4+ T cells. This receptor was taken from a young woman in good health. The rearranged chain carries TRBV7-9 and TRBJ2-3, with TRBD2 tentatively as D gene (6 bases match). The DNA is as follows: TGTGCCGGAAAGACGGAGGGGACCACAGATACGCAGTATTTT. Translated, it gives CAGKTEGTTDTQYF.